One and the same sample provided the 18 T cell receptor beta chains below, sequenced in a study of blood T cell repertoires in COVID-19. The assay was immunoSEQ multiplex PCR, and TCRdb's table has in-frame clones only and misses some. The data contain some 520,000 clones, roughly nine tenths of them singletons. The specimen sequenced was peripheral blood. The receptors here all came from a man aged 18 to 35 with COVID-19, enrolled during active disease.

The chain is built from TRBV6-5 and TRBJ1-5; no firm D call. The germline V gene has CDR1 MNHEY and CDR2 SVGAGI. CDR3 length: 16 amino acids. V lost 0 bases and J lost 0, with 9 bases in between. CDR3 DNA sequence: TGTGCCAGCAGTTACTCTGGCAGTCCTAGCAATCAGCCCCAGCATTTT. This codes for CASSYSGSPSNQPQHF.

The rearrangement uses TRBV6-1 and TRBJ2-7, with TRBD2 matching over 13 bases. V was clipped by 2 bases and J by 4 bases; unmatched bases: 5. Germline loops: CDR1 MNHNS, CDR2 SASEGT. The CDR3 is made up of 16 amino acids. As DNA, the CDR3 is TGTGCCAGCAGTGAAAGGGGACTAGCGGGAACATACGAGCAGTACTTC. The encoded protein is CASSERGLAGTYEQYF.

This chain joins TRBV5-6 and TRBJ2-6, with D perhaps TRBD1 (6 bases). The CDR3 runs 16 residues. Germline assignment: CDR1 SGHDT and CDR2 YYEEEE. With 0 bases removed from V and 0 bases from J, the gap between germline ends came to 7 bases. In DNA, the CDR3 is TGTGCCAGCAGCTTGGACAGGGTCTCTGGGGCCAACGTCCTGACTTTC. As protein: CASSLDRVSGANVLTF.

DNA of the CDR3: TGTGCCAGCAGCCGACTAGAGGATGAGCAGTTCTTC. Protein product: CASSRLEDEQFF. The chain couples TRBV7-9 to TRBJ2-1; weak D call: TRBD2 (6 bases). The V gene lost 5 bases and the J gene lost 8 bases, with 10 bases spanning the gap. The germline CDR1 and CDR2 sequences are SEHNR and FQNEAQ (reference sequence). The CDR3 is made up of 12 amino acids.

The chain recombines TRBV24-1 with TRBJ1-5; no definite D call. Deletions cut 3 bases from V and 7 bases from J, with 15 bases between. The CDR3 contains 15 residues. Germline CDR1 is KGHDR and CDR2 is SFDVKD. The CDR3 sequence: CATSDNGRFGQPQHF. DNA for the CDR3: TGTGCCACCAGTGATAATGGGAGGTTTGGGCAGCCCCAGCATTTT.

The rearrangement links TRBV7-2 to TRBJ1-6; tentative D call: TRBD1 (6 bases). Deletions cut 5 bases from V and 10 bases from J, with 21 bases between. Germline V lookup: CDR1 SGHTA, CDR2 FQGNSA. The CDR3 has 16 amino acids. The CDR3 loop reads CASSVATGAVGSPLHF. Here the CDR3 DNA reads TGTGCCAGCAGCGTCGCGACAGGTGCTGTGGGGTCACCCCTCCACTTT.

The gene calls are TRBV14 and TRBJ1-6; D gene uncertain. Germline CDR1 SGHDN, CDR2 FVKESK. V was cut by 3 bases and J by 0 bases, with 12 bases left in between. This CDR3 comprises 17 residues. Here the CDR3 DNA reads TGTGCCAGCAGCCACCGAGCGGGGAGCTCCTATAATTCACCCCTCCACTTT. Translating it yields CASSHRAGSSYNSPLHF.

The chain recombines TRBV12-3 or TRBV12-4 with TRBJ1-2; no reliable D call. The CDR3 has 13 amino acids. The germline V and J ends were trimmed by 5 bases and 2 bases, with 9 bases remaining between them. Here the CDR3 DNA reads TGTGCCAGCAGTGTTACAGAGAACTATGGCTACACCTTC. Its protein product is CASSVTENYGYTF.

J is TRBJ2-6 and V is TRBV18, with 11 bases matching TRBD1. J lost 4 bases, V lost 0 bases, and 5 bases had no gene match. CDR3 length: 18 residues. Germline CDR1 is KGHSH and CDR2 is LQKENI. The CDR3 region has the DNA TGTGCCAGCTCACCACCGGGACAGGGGGTTTCCGGGGCCAACGTCCTGACTTTC. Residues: CASSPPGQGVSGANVLTF.

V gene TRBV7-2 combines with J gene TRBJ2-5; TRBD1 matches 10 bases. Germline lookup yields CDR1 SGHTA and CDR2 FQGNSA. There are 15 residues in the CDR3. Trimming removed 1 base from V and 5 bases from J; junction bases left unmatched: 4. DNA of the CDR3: TGTGCCAGCAGCTTAGGGGACAGGGGAAGCGAGACCCAGTACTTC. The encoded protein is CASSLGDRGSETQYF.

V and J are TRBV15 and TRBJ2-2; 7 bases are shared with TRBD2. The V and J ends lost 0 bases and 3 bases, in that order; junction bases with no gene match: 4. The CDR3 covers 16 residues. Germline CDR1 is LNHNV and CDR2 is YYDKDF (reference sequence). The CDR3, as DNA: TGTGCCACCAGCAGAGATGGGACTACCCACACCGGGGAGCTGTTTTTT. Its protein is CATSRDGTTHTGELFF.

This chain's CDR3 is CASSYTRQGAWFF. In DNA form, the CDR3 reads TGTGCCAGCAGCTATACCAGACAGGGGGCATGGTTCTTC. The chain links TRBV12-3 or TRBV12-4 to TRBJ2-1, with 10 bases matching TRBD1. The CDR3 covers 13 residues. With 6 bases clipped from V and 15 bases from J, the junction kept 11 bases outside the gene matches.

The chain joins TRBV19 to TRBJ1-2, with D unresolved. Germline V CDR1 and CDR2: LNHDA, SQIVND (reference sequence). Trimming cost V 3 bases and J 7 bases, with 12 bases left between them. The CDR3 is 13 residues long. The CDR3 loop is CASSIGFPGGYTF. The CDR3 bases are TGTGCCAGTAGTATTGGGTTTCCAGGTGGCTACACCTTC.

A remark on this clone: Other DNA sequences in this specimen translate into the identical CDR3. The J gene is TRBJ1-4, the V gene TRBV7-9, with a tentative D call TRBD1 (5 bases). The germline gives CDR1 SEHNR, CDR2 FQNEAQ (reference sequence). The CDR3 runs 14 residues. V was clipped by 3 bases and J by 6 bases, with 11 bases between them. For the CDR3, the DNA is TGTGCCAGCAGCTTGGGTCAGGGCGATGAAAAACTGTTTTTT. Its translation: CASSLGQGDEKLFF.

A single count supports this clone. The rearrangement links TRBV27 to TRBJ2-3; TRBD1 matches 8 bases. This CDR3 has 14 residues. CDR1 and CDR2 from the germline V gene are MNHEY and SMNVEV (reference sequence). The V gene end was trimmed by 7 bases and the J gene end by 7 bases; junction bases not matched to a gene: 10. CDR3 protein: CASKRTGRVNTQYF. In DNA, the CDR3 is TGTGCCAGCAAGAGGACAGGGAGAGTAAATACGCAGTATTTT.

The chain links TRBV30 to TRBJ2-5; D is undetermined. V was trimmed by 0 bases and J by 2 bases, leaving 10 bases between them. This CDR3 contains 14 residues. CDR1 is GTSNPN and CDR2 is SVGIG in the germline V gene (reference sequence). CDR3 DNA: TGTGCCTGGAGTGTACACGGCGGACAAGAGACCCAGTACTTC. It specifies CAWSVHGGQETQYF.

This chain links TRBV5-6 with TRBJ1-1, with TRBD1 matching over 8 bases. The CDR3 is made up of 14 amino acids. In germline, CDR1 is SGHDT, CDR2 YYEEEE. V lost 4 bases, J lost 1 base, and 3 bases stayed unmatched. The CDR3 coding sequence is TGTGCCAGCAGCCCCGGACAGGGGAACACTGAAGCTTTCTTT. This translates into CASSPGQGNTEAFF.

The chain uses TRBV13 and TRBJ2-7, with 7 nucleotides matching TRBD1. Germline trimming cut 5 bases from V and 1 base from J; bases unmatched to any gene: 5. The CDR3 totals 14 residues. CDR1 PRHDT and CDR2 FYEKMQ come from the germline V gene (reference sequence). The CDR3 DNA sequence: TGTGCCAGCAGCCCCGGGACAGCTTCCTACGAGCAGTACTTC. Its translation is CASSPGTASYEQYF.